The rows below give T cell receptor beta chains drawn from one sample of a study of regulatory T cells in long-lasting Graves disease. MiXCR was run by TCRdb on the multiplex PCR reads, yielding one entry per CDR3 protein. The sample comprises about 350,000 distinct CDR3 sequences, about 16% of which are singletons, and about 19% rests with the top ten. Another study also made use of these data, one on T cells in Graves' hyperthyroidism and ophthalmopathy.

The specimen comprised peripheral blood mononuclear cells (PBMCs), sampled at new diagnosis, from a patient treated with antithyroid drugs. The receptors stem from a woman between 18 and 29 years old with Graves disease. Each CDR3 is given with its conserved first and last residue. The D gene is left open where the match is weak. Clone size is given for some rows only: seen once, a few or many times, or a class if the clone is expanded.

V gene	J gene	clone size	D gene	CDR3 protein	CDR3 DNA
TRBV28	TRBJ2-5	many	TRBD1	CASRDRGNNQETQYF	TGTGCCAGCAGAGACAGGGGGAATAACCAAGAGACCCAGTACTTC
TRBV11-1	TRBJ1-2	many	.	CASSSLRVRGYGYTF	TGTGCCAGCAGCTCCCTCCGCGTCCGAGGCTATGGCTACACCTTC
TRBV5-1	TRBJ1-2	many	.	CASSLDSNSNYGYTF	TGCGCCAGCAGCTTGGACTCAAATTCTAACTATGGCTACACCTTC
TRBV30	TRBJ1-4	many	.	CAWSVNRLNEKLFF	TGTGCCTGGAGTGTAAACAGACTAAATGAAAAACTGTTTTTT
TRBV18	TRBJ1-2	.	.	CASSPSTENYGYTF	TGTGCCAGCTCACCCTCGACGGAAAACTATGGCTACACCTTC
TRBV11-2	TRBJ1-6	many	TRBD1	CASSYRGSSYNSPLHF	TGTGCCAGCAGCTACAGGGGGAGCTCCTATAATTCACCCCTCCACTTT
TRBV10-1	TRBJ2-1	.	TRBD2	CASSDPGLAGEGSYNEQFF	TGCGCCAGCAGTGACCCGGGACTAGCGGGAGAGGGCTCCTACAATGAGCAGTTCTTC
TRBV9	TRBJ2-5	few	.	CASSPLASGETQYF	TGTGCCAGCAGCCCCCTAGCCAGCGGAGAGACCCAGTACTTC
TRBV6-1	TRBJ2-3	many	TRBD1	CASSEKTGGPDTQYF	TGTGCCAGCAGTGAAAAGACAGGGGGGCCAGATACGCAGTATTTT
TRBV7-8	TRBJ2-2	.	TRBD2	CASSPSGGAVPGELFF	TGTGCCAGCAGCCCCAGCGGGGGGGCCGTCCCCGGGGAGCTGTTTTTT
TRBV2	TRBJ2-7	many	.	CASRVVTDEQYF	TGTGCCAGCAGGGTCGTGACGGACGAGCAGTACTTC
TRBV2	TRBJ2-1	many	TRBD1	CASTSRDRIRSSYNEQFF	TGTGCCAGCACTTCCCGGGACAGAATTCGTAGCTCCTACAATGAGCAGTTCTTC
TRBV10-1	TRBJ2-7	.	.	CASSDDRRKEEQYF	TGCGCCAGCAGTGATGATCGGCGAAAAGAGGAGCAGTACTTC
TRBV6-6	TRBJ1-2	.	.	CASSYSSATYGYTF	TGTGCCAGCAGTTACTCGTCGGCAACCTATGGCTACACCTTC
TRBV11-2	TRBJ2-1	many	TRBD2	CASSEGPAGGRPEQFF	TGTGCCAGCAGCGAAGGACCAGCGGGAGGTCGACCCGAGCAGTTCTTC
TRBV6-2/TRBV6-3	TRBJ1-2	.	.	CASSYLNTPIYGYTF	TGTGCCAGCAGTTACTTGAACACTCCTATCTATGGCTACACCTTC
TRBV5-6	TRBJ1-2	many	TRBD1	CASSLGQGGGYGYTF	TGTGCCAGCAGCTTGGGACAGGGCGGCGGGTATGGCTACACCTTC